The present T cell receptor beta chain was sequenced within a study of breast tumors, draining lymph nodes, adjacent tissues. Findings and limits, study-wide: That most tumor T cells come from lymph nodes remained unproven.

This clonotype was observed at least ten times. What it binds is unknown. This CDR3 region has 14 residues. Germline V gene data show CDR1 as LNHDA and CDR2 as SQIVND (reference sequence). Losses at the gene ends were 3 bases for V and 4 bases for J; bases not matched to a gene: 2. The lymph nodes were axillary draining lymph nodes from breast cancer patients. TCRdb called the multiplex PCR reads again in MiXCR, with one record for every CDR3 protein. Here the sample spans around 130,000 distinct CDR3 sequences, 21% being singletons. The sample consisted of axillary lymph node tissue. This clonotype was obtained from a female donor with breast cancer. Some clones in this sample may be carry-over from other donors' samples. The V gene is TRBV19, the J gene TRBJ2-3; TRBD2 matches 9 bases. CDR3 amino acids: CASSMGLAADTQYF. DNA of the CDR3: TGTGCCAGTAGTATGGGACTAGCTGCAGATACGCAGTATTTT.